A single sample gave rise to the 26 T cell receptor beta chains below, sequenced in a study of blood T cells in healthy people across ages. With a J-beta primer mix and a sample-barcoded 5' primer, a second PCR ran roughly 6 to 11 cycles. TCRdb processed the 5' RACE reads anew with MiXCR; each CDR3 protein has one entry. The table includes about 800,000 distinct CDR3 sequences, roughly 50% detected once. Sequenced sample: blood. These receptors all come from a man aged 25-45 years in good health.

J is TRBJ2-1 and V is TRBV27; D remains ambiguous. The germline CDR1 and CDR2 sequences are MNHEY and SMNVEV (reference sequence). The CDR3 spans 12 residues. The ends were cut back, 6 bases at V and 6 bases at J, with 9 bases in the middle. The CDR3 DNA reads TGTGCCAGCAGGAATCTTGGCAATGAGCAGTTCTTC. Translating it yields CASRNLGNEQFF.

The J gene is TRBJ2-1, the V gene TRBV15; 9 bases are shared with TRBD2. This CDR3 comprises 15 residues. Germline CDR1 reads LNHNV; CDR2 reads YYDKDF (reference sequence). V was clipped by 3 bases and J by 5 bases; unmatched bases: 5. The chain's CDR3 is CATSRPAGGDNEQFF. CDR3 sequence (DNA): TGTGCCACCAGCAGGCCCGCGGGGGGGGACAATGAGCAGTTCTTC. Filled out from reference TRBV15 and TRBJ2-1, the complete variable domain reads DAMVIQNPRYQVTQFGKPVTLSCSQTLNHNVMYWYQQKSSQAPKLLFHYYDKDFNNEADTPDNFQSRRPNTSFCFLDIRSPGLGDTAMYLCATSRPAGGDNEQFFGPGTRLTVL.

The DNA for the CDR3 is TGCGCCAGCAGCCAAGTCCTACTAGCTGATAGCACAGATACGCAGTATTTT. It codes for CASSQVLLADSTDTQYF. The chain has TRBV4-3 and TRBJ2-3, with a possible D match to TRBD2 (6 bases). V lost 1 base, J lost 0 bases, and 14 bases lay in between. Germline V gene lookup returns CDR1 LGHNA and CDR2 YSLEER. This CDR3 spans 17 amino acids.

The rearrangement joins TRBV12-3 or TRBV12-4 to TRBJ1-5; no firm D call. The CDR3 extends over 14 amino acids. Trimming removed 3 bases at V and 3 bases at J, with 9 bases between. The CDR3 DNA reads as TGTGCCAGCAGTTTTCGGCCGTTCAATCAGCCCCAGCATTTT. This codes for CASSFRPFNQPQHF.

V gene TRBV6-2 or TRBV6-3 combines with J gene TRBJ2-7, with D perhaps TRBD2 (6 bases). V was trimmed by 7 bases and J by 10 bases, leaving 29 bases between them. Germline CDR1 MNHEY, CDR2 SVGEGT. The CDR3 totals 16 residues. DNA of the CDR3: TGTGCCAGCACCGATGCCGGGCTAAAGGGAGGAGAGGCCCAGTACTTC. Translated: CASTDAGLKGGEAQYF.

V and J are TRBV4-3 and TRBJ2-1, with 9 bases aligning to TRBD2. The CDR3 runs to 16 residues. From germline, CDR1 is LGHNA and CDR2 YSLEER. The ends lost 5 bases at V and 5 bases at J; junction bases unmatched: 10. The chain's CDR3 is CASSTNSGGLNNEQFF. In nucleotides, the CDR3 is TGCGCCAGCAGCACAAATAGCGGGGGACTAAACAATGAGCAGTTCTTC.

The genes are TRBV28 and TRBJ2-7, with TRBD1 matching 8 bases. The V gene end was trimmed by 6 bases and the J gene end by 1 base; junction bases not matched to a gene: 11. The CDR3 sequence is 16 residues long. Germline V CDR1 and CDR2: MDHEN, SYDVKM. The CDR3 is CASSQAGTGVSYEQYF. DNA for the CDR3: TGTGCCAGCAGCCAGGCCGGGACAGGCGTTTCCTACGAGCAGTACTTC.

The chain couples TRBV2 to TRBJ1-2; possible D gene TRBD1, 6 bases. Germline V gene lookup returns CDR1 SNHLY and CDR2 FYNNEI. This CDR3 has 16 residues. The V and J ends lost 6 bases and 7 bases respectively, with 24 bases between them. The CDR3 region has the DNA TGTGCCAGCAGCGTCGACAGGAGCTTACCTCAACTTGGCTACACCTTC. Its translation: CASSVDRSLPQLGYTF.

The chain employs TRBV20-1 and TRBJ2-5; 9 bases line up with TRBD2. There are 15 residues in the CDR3. After removal of 7 bases from V and 0 bases from J, the junction contained 9 bases not matched to a gene. In germline, CDR1 is DFQATT, CDR2 SNEGSKA (reference sequence). The CDR3 bases are TGCAGTGTCTCGCCCCGACTAGCGGACCAAGAGACCCAGTACTTC. Protein: CSVSPRLADQETQYF.

This chain joins TRBV29-1 and TRBJ2-4; D not certain. Trimming removed 4 bases from V and 0 bases from J, with 13 bases in between. Germline V gene data show CDR1 as SQVTM and CDR2 as ANQGSEA. There are 15 residues in the CDR3. The CDR3 DNA is TGCAGCGTTGTATCACTGACACTAGCCAAAAACATTCAGTACTTC. It translates to CSVVSLTLAKNIQYF.

The chain joins TRBV2 to TRBJ1-6; a possible D gene is TRBD1 (5 bases). Between the trimmed V and J ends, which lost 1 base and 7 bases, there was a span of 8 bases. The germline gives CDR1 SNHLY, CDR2 FYNNEI. This CDR3 contains 14 residues. CDR3 region: CASSEGGSNSPLHF. As DNA, the CDR3 is TGTGCCAGCAGTGAAGGGGGCAGCAATTCACCCCTCCACTTT. Supplemented by reference TRBV2 and TRBJ1-6, the full variable domain reads EPEVTQTPSHQVTQMGQEVILRCVPISNHLYFYWYRQILGQKVEFLVSFYNNEISEKSEIFDDQFSVERPDGSNFTLKIRSTKLEDSAMYFCASSEGGSNSPLHFGNGTRLTVT.

This clonotype has just a few counts. The chain links TRBV7-4 to TRBJ1-2, with 9 positions matching TRBD1. V dropped 4 bases and J dropped 1; count of bases not matched to a gene: 7. Germline assignment: CDR1 SGHVT and CDR2 SQSDAQ. The CDR3 is made up of 16 amino acids. The CDR3 nucleotides are TGTGCCAGCAGCTACAGGGGGCTCAATCATAACTATGGCTACACCTTC. It codes for CASSYRGLNHNYGYTF.

Comments on this clonotype: No conserved phenylalanine or tryptophan ends this CDR3, so it is likely a read error. The genes are TRBV7-2 and TRBJ2-3; 7 nucleotides align to TRBD2. The CDR3 loop spans 16 amino acids. The germline gives CDR1 SGHTA, CDR2 FQGNSA. Germline trimming cut 6 bases from V and 3 bases from J; bases unmatched to any gene: 12. The CDR3 loop reads CASRKPGLRSTDTQYI. CDR3 sequence (DNA): TGTGCCAGCAGGAAGCCGGGACTAAGGTCAACAGATACGCAGTATATT.

V is TRBV18 and J is TRBJ2-3; no clear D. Germline lookup yields CDR1 KGHSH and CDR2 LQKENI. Trimming cost V 4 bases and J 3 bases, with 11 bases left between them. The CDR3 loop spans 14 amino acids. In DNA, the CDR3 is TGTGCCAGCTCACAGGCCTACCAAACAGATACGCAGTATTTT. It translates to CASSQAYQTDTQYF.

The chain has TRBV15 and TRBJ1-2; 8 bases fit TRBD1. The CDR3 covers 15 residues. Per the germline V gene, CDR1 is LNHNV and CDR2 is YYDKDF (reference sequence). With V trimmed by 1 base and J by 6 bases, 7 bases remained unmatched. In nucleotides, the CDR3 is TGTGCCACCAGCAGAGCCCAGGGGGCATGGAATGGCTACACCTTC. Residues: CATSRAQGAWNGYTF.

CDR3 sequence reads: CASSQDDRVEEQFF. The CDR3 nucleotides are TGTGCCAGCAGCCAAGATGACAGGGTAGAGGAGCAGTTCTTC. The chain uses TRBV14 and TRBJ2-1; TRBD1 aligns across 7 bases. CDR3 length equals 14 residues. Germline values: CDR1 SGHDN, CDR2 FVKESK. V was pared by 0 bases and J by 10 bases, with 6 bases of the junction left unmatched. Together with reference TRBV14 and TRBJ2-1, the CDR3 gives the full variable domain: EAGVTQFPSHSVIEKGQTVTLRCDPISGHDNLYWYRRVMGKEIKFLLHFVKESKQDESGMPNNRFLAERTGGTYSTLKVQPAELEDSGVYFCASSQDDRVEEQFFGPGTRLTVL.

The V and J genes are TRBV4-1 and TRBJ1-1, with D perhaps matching TRBD1 (6 bases). Germline V gene data show CDR1 as MGHRA and CDR2 as YSYEKL. This CDR3 comprises 13 residues. With 5 bases removed from V and 3 bases from J, the gap between germline ends came to 10 bases. CDR3 nucleotide sequence: TGCGCCAGCAGCAGGGGGGCAGACACTGAAGCTTTCTTT. It is translated as CASSRGADTEAFF.

The chain links TRBV7-2 to TRBJ2-1; no firm D call. The CDR3 runs 15 residues. Trimming shortened V by 1 base and J by 0 bases, and 7 bases separated the two germline ends. Germline loops: CDR1 SGHTA, CDR2 FQGNSA. CDR3 sequence (DNA): TGTGCCAGCAGCTTAGTGTTTAGCTCCTACAATGAGCAGTTCTTC. Translated: CASSLVFSSYNEQFF.

The rearrangement uses TRBV29-1 and TRBJ2-1; 12 bases align to TRBD2. The J call is in doubt because the DNA end fits TRBJ2-7 better. The CDR3 covers 14 residues. The germline gives CDR1 SQVTM, CDR2 ANQGSEA. CDR3 residues: CSTQTSGGYNEQYF. The CDR3, as DNA: TGCAGCACCCAGACTAGCGGGGGATACAATGAGCAGTACTTC.

This chain uses TRBV20-1 with TRBJ2-3, with 14 bases lining up with TRBD2. This CDR3 spans 19 amino acids. The V segment lost 4 bases and the J segment 1 base; nucleotides outside the gene matches: 13. Germline loops: CDR1 DFQATT, CDR2 SNEGSKA (reference sequence). The CDR3, as DNA: TGCAGTGCTACGTCAGAAGGGACTAGCGGGAGATATGGCACAGATACGCAGTATTTT. Translation gives CSATSEGTSGRYGTDTQYF.

This chain joins TRBV15 and TRBJ2-5; no clear D gene. There are 14 residues in the CDR3. Germline CDR1 LNHNV, CDR2 YYDKDF (reference sequence). V was pared by 1 base and J by 0 bases, with 6 bases between. CDR3 nucleotides: TGTGCCACCAGCAGAGTATTAAACCAAGAGACCCAGTACTTC. Translation: CATSRVLNQETQYF.

In this sample, this clonotype turned up a few times. This rearrangement joins TRBV5-1 to TRBJ2-1, with 8 bases aligning to TRBD1. The V and J ends lost 6 bases and 7 bases, in that order; junction bases with no gene match: 9. The germline V gene has CDR1 SGHRS and CDR2 YFSETQ. The CDR3 is made up of 14 amino acids. The CDR3 region is CASNLQGASNEQFF. CDR3 coding DNA: TGCGCCAGCAACCTTCAGGGGGCGAGTAATGAGCAGTTCTTC.

This clonotype was recorded only once. The V gene is TRBV5-1, the J gene TRBJ2-3; 13 bases agree with TRBD2. V shed 4 bases, J shed 8 bases, and the junction held 16 bases outside the gene matches. Germline loops: CDR1 SGHRS, CDR2 YFSETQ. The CDR3 is made up of 18 amino acids. CDR3 protein: CASSPITRLAGGLGTQYF. CDR3 sequence (DNA): TGCGCCAGCAGCCCGATCACCAGACTAGCGGGGGGTTTAGGTACGCAGTATTTT.

The J gene is TRBJ2-3, the V gene TRBV12-3 or TRBV12-4; D is undetermined. CDR3 size: 16 residues. Trimming removed 5 bases at V and 0 bases at J, with 15 bases between. CDR3 nucleotides: TGTGCCAGCAGTCCCCCTACCCCATGGAGCACAGATACGCAGTATTTT. Translating gives CASSPPTPWSTDTQYF.

This chain links TRBV4-3 with TRBJ2-3; TRBD2 matches 8 bases. The CDR3 is 15 residues long. The ends lost 4 bases at V and 5 bases at J; junction bases unmatched: 8. CDR1 and CDR2 (germline): LGHNA, YSLEER. The CDR3, as DNA: TGCGCCAGCAGCCCAGGGACTAGAGGTGGAGATACGCAGTATTTT. Its protein product is CASSPGTRGGDTQYF.

J is TRBJ2-1 and V is TRBV20-1, with D unresolved. V gave up 1 base and J gave up 5 bases, with 9 bases separating them. Germline CDR1 and CDR2: DFQATT and SNEGSKA (reference sequence). The CDR3 has 13 amino acids. Here the CDR3 reads CSARGKTNNEQFF. The CDR3 nucleotides read TGCAGTGCTAGAGGGAAAACCAACAATGAGCAGTTCTTC.